This record covers a single TCR beta chain. Its target is not known. MiXCR, run by TCRdb on the reads, gives a single entry per CDR3 protein. The sample shows 70,000 to 85,000 distinct CDR3 sequences, around 37% of them seen only once. This entry belongs to a study of T cell repertoires in cytomegalovirus infection. Study information: The public TCR beta signatures pointed to both CMV infection and matching HLA type.

The material sequenced was CD8+ T cells from cultured PBMCs, taken from culture after CMV antigen stimulation. This sequence was found in a human donor in good health (CMV status not recorded). Some clones in this sample may be carry-over from other donors' samples.

CDR3 in DNA: TGTGCCAGCAGTTTTGGGCTTTACAATGAGCAGTTCTTC. Protein product: CASSFGLYNEQFF. The rearrangement joins TRBV27 to TRBJ2-1; D remains unclear. The V gene's germline CDR1 is MNHEY and CDR2 SMNVEV (reference sequence). Between the trimmed V and J ends, which lost 3 bases and 4 bases, there was a span of 7 bases. The CDR3 contains 13 residues.